The clone carrying this T cell receptor beta chain was recorded only once. The CDR3 is 14 residues long. After removal of 7 bases from V and 4 bases from J, the junction contained 6 bases not matched to a gene. Germline CDR1 and CDR2: SNHLY and FYNNEI. This entry belongs to a study of blood T cell repertoires in COVID-19. Here immunoSEQ multiplex PCR was the method, and the copy in TCRdb shows in-frame clones only, minus some. The sample holds some 180,000 clones; 65% to 85% are singletons and the top ten take 6.5% to 8.5%. The receptor was isolated from a woman aged 40 to 49 with COVID-19, enrolled during active disease. The chain joins TRBV2 to TRBJ1-5; TRBD1 matches at 8 bases. Specimen: peripheral blood. The CDR3 coding sequence is TGTGCCAGCAACGACAGGGGTTGGAATCAGCCCCAGCATTTT. This encodes CASNDRGWNQPQHF.